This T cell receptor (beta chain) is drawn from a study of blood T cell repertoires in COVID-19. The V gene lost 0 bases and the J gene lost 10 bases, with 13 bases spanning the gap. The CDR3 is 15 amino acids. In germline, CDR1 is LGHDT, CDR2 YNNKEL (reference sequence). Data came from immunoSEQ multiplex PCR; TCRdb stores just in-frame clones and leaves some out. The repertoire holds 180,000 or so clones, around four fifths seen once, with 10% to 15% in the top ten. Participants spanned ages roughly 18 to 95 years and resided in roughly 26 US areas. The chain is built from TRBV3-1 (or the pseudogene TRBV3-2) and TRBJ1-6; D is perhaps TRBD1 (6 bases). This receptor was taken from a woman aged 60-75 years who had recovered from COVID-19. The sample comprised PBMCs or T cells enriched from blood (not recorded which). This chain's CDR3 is CASSQEWGGRSPLHF. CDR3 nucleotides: TGTGCCAGCAGCCAAGAATGGGGGGGCCGATCACCCCTCCACTTT.